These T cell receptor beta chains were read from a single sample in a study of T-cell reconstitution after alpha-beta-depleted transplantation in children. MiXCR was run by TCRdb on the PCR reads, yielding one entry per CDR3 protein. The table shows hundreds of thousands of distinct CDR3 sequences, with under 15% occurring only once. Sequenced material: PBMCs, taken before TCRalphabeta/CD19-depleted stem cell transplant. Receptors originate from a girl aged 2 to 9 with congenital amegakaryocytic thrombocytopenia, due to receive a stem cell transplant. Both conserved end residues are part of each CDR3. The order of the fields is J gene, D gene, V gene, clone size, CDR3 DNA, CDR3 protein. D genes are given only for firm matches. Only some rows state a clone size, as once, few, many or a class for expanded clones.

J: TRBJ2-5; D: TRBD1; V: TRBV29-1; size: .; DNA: TGCAGCGCCAAACTAGGGGGCATCCAAGAGACCCAGTACTTC; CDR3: CSAKLGGIQETQYF
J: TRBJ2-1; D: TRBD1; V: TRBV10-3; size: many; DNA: TGTGCCATCAGTGAGTCGGGTCCGGGGACAGGGGAGTACAATGAGCAGTTCTTC; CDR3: CAISESGPGTGEYNEQFF
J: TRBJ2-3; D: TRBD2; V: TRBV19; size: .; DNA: TGTGCCAGCAGCAAGTGGACTAGCGGTTTTTCGGGCACAGATACGCAGTATTTT; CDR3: CASSKWTSGFSGTDTQYF
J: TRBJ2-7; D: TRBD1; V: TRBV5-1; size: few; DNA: TGCGCCCCCGCGCCAGGGGGTACAAAAACCTACGAGCAGTACTTC; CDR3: CAPAPGGTKTYEQYF
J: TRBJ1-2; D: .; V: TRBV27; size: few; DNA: TGTGCCAGCAGTTTTCTTCCCGCTAACTATGGCGACACCTTC; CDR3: CASSFLPANYGDTF
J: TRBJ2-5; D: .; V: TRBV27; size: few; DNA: TGTGCCAGCAGTTTTAATGGACCAGAGGAGACCCAGTACTTC; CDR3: CASSFNGPEETQYF
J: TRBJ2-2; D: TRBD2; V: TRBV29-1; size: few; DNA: TGCAGCGGCGTGGGGACTAGCTCCGGGGAGCTGTTTTTT; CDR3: CSGVGTSSGELFF
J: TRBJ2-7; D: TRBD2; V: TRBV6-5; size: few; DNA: TGTGCCAGCAGTTACTCCGTGGTAAGGGTGGGAGGGGCCTACGAGCAGTACTTC; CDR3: CASSYSVVRVGGAYEQYF
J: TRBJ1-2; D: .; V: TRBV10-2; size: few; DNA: TGCGCCAGCAGTCAACAGGGAGGGAACTATGGCTACACCTTC; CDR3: CASSQQGGNYGYTF
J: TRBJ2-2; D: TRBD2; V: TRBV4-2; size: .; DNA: TGTGCCAGCAGCCCGACGGGACTAGCGGGAGGGTTGTACACCGGGGAGCTGTTTTTT; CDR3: CASSPTGLAGGLYTGELFF
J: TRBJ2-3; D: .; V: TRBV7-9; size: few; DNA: TGTGCCAGCAGCCTACAGGGTTACGGCACAGATACGCAGTATTTT; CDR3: CASSLQGYGTDTQYF
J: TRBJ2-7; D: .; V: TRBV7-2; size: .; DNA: TGTGCCAGCAGCTTGCCCTTCCCACGTGGGGAGCAGTACTTC; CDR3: CASSLPFPRGEQYF
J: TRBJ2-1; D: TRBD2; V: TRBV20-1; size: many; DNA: TGCAGTGCGGGGTGGGAACTAGCGGGAGTTCGTGAGCAGTTCTTC; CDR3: CSAGWELAGVREQFF
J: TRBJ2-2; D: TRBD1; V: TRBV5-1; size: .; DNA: TGCGCCAGCTCCTTGCCGAGGGGACAGGGGTTGACCGGGGAGCTGTTTTTT; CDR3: CASSLPRGQGLTGELFF
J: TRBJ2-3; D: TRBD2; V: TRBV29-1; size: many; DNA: TGCAGCGTTGAAGAAGTTCGTCACAGCGGGAGGGAAACAGATACGCAGTATTTT; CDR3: CSVEEVRHSGRETDTQYF